This T cell receptor (beta chain) derives from a study of cytomegalovirus exposure and HLA in healthy donors. Study results and caveats: Previous analysis showed most TCR beta V segments were productive about 87% or about 30% of the time. For most TCR sequences rarity was the rule, although some public TCRs occurred in many donors. There were around 160 TCR beta chains listed as cytomegalovirus-associated.

A multiplex PCR was run with 60 Vbeta primers and 13 Jbeta primers. In the original processing: Roughly 11 million of the 75 million to 95 million unique TCR beta chains counted in a later analysis were shared. Profiling relied on immunoSEQ multiplex PCR, and the TCRdb table lists in-frame clones only, not all of them. V and J calls and clone size are as listed in that table; D and trimming were resolved from the DNA. Here the sample spans under 250,000 clones, approximately 78% being singletons. Trimming shortened V by 1 base and J by 10 bases, and 12 bases separated the two germline ends. The CDR3 runs 12 residues. Per germline, CDR1 SGHDT and CDR2 YYEEEE. Points on this clone: Its antigen is not known. The same CDR3 can be traced to other DNA sequences in this sample.

This clonotype was sampled from a woman aged 40 to 50 in good health and CMV-seronegative. The sequenced sample was PBMCs. The chain combines TRBV5-6 with TRBJ2-7; D perhaps matches TRBD1 (5 bases). The CDR3 is CASSLKGAEQYF. The CDR3 DNA reads TGTGCCAGCAGCTTGAAAGGGGCCGAACAGTACTTC.